This TCR beta chain came from a study of T cells in Graves' hyperthyroidism and ophthalmopathy. The wider study: Blood from the periphery was taken at initial diagnosis, before any treatment. General study results and limits: In the analysis, a 13 V-J model separated ophthalmopathy from stable hyperthyroidism. Appearing also in blood were most of the thyroid clonotypes expanded above 0.001.

The CDR3 has 13 residues. Trimming cost V 3 bases and J 2 bases, with 10 bases left between them. The germline CDR1 and CDR2 sequences are DFQATT and SNEGSKA (reference sequence). Many counts were recorded for this clonotype. The antigen remains unidentified. RNA transcripts yielded amplified TCR beta CDR3 regions. Initially, a first-round RT-PCR of the TCR CDR3 employed the HTBI primer set. TCRdb independently ran MiXCR on the multiplex PCR reads; one entry per CDR3 protein. In the table there are nearly 750,000 distinct CDR3 sequences, 30% to 40% of which are singletons. This receptor was taken from a woman aged 40 to 50 with Graves' hyperthyroidism. The gene calls are TRBV20-1 and TRBJ2-5; tentatively, D is TRBD2 (5 bases). The sequenced material came from blood. The CDR3 here is CSASKAAQETQYF. The CDR3, as DNA: TGCAGTGCTAGCAAAGCGGCACAAGAGACCCAGTACTTC.